This TCR beta chain was found in a study of T cell repertoires in cytomegalovirus infection. Study-wide background: Well-studied HLA-B-restricted CMV epitopes were used in the study alongside recently identified HLA-C-restricted ones. Public TCR beta signatures marked donors with CMV infection and the matching HLA.

Note on this clonotype: Its antigen remains unknown.

The germline V gene has CDR1 SGHTA and CDR2 FQGNSA. The V end was cut by 2 bases, the J end by 3 bases, with 16 bases between. There are 16 residues in the CDR3. TCRdb passed the reads through MiXCR, listing each CDR3 protein once. The profile shows about 920,000 distinct CDR3 sequences, around 30% of them singletons. Overall study results and limits: The study identified carriers of CMV plus the relevant HLA from cumulative public TCR beta family frequency. Dominant in the ex vivo response were TCR beta clonotypes restricted by HLA-C and specific for CMV.

This receptor was obtained from a human donor in good health (CMV status not recorded). Some clones in this sample may be carry-over from other donors' samples. V gene TRBV7-2 combines with J gene TRBJ2-5; D ambiguous. The sequencing used cultured CD8+ T cells from PBMCs, collected from culture after CMV antigen stimulation. The CDR3 DNA sequence: TGTGCCAGCAGCTTACTCTTGGTCTGGGCTGAAGAGACCCAGTACTTC. Its protein is CASSLLLVWAEETQYF.